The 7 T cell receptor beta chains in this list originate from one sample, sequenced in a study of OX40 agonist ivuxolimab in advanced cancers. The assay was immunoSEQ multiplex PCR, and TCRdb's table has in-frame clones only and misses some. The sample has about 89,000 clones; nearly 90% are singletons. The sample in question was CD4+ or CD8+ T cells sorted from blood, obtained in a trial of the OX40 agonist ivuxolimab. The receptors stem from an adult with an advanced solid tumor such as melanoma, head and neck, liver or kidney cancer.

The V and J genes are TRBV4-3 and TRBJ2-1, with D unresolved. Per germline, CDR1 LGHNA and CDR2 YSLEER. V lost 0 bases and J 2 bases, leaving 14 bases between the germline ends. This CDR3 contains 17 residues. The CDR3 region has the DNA TGCGCCAGCAGCCAAGAATCGGCCCTAGTCCCCTACAATGAGCAGTTCTTC. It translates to CASSQESALVPYNEQFF.

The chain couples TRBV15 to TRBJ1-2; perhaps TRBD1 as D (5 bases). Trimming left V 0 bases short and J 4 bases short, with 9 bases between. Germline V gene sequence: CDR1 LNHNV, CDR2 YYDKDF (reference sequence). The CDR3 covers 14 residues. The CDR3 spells CATSRDPGTYGYTF. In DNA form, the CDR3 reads TGTGCCACCAGCAGAGATCCGGGGACCTATGGCTACACCTTC.

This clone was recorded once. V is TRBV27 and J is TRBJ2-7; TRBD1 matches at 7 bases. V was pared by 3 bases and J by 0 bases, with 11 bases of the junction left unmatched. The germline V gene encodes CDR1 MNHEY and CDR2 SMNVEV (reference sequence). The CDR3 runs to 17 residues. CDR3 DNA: TGTGCCAGCAGTTTCGCCGTCCGGGACAGTAGCTCCTACGAGCAGTACTTC. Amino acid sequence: CASSFAVRDSSSYEQYF.

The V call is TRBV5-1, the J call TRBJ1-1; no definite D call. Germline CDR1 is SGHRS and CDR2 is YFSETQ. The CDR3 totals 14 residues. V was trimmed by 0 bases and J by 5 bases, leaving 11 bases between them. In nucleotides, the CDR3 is TGCGCCAGCAGCTTGGAAGCGGGGAGGACTGAAGCTTTCTTT. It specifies CASSLEAGRTEAFF.

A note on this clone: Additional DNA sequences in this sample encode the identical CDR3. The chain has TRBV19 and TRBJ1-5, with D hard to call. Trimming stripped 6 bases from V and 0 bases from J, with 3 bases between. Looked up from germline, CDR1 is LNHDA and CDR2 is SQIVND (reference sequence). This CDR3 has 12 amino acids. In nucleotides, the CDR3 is TGTGCCAGTAGGGATAGCAATCAGCCCCAGCATTTT. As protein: CASRDSNQPQHF.

The CDR3 here is CASSGRTTLTDTQYF. The CDR3 region has the DNA TGTGCCAGCAGCGGCCGGACCACACTGACAGATACGCAGTATTTT. The chain joins TRBV7-6 to TRBJ2-3; D not certain. Between the trimmed V and J ends, which lost 5 bases and 3 bases, there was a span of 15 bases. Germline-derived CDR1 and CDR2 are SGHVS and FNYEAQ. The CDR3 spans 15 residues.

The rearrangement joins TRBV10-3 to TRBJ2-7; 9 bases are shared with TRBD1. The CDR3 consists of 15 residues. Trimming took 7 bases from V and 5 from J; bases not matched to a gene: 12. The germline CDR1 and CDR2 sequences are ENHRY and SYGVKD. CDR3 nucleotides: TGTGCCATCAATTTGGGGGGACAGGGAAGGAACGAGCAGTACTTC. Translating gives CAINLGGQGRNEQYF.